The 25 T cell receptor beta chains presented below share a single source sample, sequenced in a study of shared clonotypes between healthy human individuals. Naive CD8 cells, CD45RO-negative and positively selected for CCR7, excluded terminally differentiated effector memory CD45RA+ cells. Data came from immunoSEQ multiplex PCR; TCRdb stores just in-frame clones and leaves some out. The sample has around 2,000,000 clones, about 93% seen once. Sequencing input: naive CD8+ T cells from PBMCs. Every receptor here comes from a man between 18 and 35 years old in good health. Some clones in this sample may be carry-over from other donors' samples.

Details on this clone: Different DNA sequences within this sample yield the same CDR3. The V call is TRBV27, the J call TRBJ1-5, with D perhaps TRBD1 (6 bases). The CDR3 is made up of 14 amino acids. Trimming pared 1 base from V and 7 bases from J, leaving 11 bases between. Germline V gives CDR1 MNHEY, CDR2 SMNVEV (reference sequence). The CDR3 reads CASSLLGGGQPQHF. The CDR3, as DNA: TGTGCCAGCAGTTTATTGGGGGGCGGGCAGCCCCAGCATTTT.

The CDR3 here is CASSYSFPSYEQYF. DNA of the CDR3: TGTGCCAGCAGCTATTCCTTTCCGTCCTACGAGCAGTACTTC. The chain carries TRBV7-2 and TRBJ2-7; D is undetermined. The V gene's germline CDR1 is SGHTA and CDR2 FQGNSA. The CDR3 is 14 amino acids. V was trimmed by 4 bases and J by 1 base, leaving 11 bases between them.

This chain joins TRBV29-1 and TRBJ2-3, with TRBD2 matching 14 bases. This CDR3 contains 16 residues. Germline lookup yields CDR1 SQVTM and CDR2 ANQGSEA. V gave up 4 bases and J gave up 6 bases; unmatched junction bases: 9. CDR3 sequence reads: CSVAPGTSGSRDTQYF. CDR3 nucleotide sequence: TGCAGCGTTGCCCCCGGGACTAGCGGGAGTAGGGATACGCAGTATTTT.

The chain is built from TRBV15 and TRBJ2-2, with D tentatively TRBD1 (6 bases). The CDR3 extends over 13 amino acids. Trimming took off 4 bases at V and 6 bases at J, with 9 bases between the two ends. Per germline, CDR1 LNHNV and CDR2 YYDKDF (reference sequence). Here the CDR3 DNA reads TGTGCCACCAGCAACAGGGTGGCCGGGGAGCTGTTTTTT. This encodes CATSNRVAGELFF.

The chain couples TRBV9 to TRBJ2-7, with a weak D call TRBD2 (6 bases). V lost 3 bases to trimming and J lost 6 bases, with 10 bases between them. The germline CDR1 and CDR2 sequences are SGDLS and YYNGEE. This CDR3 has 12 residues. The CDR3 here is CASSGTGAEQYF. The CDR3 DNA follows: TGTGCCAGCAGCGGAACGGGAGCCGAGCAGTACTTC.

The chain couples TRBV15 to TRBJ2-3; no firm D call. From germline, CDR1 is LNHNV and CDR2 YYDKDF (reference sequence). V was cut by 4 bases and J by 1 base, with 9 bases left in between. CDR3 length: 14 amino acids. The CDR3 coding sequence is TGTGCCACCAGCAACCCCCAAGGCACAGATACGCAGTATTTT. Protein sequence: CATSNPQGTDTQYF.

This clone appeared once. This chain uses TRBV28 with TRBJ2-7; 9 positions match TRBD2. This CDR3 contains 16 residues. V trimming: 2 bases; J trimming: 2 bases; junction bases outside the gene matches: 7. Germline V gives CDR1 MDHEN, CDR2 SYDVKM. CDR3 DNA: TGTGCCAGCAGTTTACCCCCGGCTAGCGGGACCTACGAGCAGTACTTC. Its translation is CASSLPPASGTYEQYF.

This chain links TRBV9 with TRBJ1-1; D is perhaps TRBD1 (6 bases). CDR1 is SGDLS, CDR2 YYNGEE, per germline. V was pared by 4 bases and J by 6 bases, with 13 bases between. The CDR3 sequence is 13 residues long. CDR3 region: CASSLGGVAEAFF. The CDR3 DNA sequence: TGTGCCAGCAGCTTAGGGGGGGTGGCTGAAGCTTTCTTT.

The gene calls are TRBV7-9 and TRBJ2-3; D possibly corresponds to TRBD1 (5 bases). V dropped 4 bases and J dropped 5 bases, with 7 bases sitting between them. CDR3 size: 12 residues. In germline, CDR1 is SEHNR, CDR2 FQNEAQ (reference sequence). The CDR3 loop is CASSSQGDTQYF. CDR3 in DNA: TGTGCCAGCAGCTCCCAGGGAGATACGCAGTATTTT.

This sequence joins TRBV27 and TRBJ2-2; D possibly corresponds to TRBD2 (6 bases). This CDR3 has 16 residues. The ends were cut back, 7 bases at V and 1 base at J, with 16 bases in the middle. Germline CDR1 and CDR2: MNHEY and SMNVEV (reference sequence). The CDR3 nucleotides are TGTGCCAGCACCCCTCACGGGCGGGAGAACACCGGGGAGCTGTTTTTT. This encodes CASTPHGRENTGELFF.

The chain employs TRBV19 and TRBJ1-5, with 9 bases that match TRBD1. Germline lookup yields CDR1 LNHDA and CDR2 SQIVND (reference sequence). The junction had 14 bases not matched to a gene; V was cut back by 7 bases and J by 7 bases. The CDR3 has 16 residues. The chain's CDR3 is CASNQPGGTGRQPQHF. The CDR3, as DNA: TGTGCCAGTAACCAACCGGGAGGGACAGGGCGGCAGCCCCAGCATTTT.

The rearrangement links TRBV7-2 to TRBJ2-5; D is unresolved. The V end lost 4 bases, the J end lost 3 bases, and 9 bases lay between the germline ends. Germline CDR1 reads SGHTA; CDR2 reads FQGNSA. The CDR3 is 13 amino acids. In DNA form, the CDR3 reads TGTGCCAGCAGCTCATCGGCAGAAGAGACCCAGTACTTC. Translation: CASSSSAEETQYF.

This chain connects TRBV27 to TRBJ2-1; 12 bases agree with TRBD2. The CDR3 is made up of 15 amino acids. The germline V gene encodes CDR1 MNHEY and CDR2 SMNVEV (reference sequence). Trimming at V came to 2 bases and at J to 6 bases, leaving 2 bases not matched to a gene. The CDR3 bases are TGTGCCAGCAGTTTAACTAGCGGGAGGTTCAATGAGCAGTTCTTC. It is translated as CASSLTSGRFNEQFF.

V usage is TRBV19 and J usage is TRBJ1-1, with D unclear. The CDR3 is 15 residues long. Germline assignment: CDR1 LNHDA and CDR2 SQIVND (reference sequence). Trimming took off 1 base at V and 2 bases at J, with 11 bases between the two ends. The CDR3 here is CASSIGAIPNTEAFF. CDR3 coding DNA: TGTGCCAGTAGTATAGGAGCCATACCCAACACTGAAGCTTTCTTT. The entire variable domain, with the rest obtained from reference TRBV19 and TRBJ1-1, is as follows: DGGITQSPKYLFRKEGQNVTLSCEQNLNHDAMYWYRQDPGQGLRLIYYSQIVNDFQKGDIAEGYSVSREKKESFPLTVTSAQKNPTAFYLCASSIGAIPNTEAFFGQGTRLTVV.

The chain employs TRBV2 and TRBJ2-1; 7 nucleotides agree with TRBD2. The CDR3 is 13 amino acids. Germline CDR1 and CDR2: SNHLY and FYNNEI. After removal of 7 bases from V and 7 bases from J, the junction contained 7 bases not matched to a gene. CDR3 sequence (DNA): TGTGCCAGCATCCCACTGGGGGGGAATGAGCAGTTCTTC. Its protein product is CASIPLGGNEQFF.

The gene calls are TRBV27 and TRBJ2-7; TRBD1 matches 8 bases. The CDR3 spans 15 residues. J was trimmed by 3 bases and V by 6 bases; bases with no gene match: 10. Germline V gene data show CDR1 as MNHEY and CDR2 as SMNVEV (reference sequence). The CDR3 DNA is TGTGCCAGCAGCCCAACAGGGGGGATAGGCTACGAGCAGTACTTC. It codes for CASSPTGGIGYEQYF.

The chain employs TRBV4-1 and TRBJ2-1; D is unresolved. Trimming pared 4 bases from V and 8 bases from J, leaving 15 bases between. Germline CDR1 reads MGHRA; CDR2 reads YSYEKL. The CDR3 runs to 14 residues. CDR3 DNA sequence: TGCGCCAGCAGCCGGCAGGTTAAATCGGATGAGCAGTTCTTC. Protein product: CASSRQVKSDEQFF.

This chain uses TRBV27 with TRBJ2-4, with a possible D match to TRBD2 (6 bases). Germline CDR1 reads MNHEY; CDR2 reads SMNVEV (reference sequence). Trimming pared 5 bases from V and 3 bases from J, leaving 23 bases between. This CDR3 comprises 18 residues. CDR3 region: CASSPTRDLHLDKNIQYF. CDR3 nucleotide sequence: TGTGCCAGCAGTCCGACGCGGGACCTCCATTTGGACAAAAACATTCAGTACTTC.

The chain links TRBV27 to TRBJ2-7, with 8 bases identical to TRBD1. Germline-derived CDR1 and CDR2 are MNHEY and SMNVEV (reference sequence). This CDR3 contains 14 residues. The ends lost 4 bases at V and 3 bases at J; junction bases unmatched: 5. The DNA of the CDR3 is TGTGCCAGCAGTTCAAGACAGGGGTTCTACGAGCAGTACTTC. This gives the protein CASSSRQGFYEQYF.

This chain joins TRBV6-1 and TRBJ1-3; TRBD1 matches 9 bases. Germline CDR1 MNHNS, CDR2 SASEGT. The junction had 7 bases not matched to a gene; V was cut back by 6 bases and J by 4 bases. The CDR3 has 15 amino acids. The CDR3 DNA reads TGTGCCAGCAGCCCGGACAGGGGCTTAGGAAACACCATATATTTT. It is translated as CASSPDRGLGNTIYF.

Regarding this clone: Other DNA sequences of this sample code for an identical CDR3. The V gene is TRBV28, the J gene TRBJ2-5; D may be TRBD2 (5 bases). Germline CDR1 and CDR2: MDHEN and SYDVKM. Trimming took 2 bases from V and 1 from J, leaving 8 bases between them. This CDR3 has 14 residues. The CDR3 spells CASSLTGFQETQYF. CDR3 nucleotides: TGTGCCAGCAGTTTAACGGGGTTCCAAGAGACCCAGTACTTC.

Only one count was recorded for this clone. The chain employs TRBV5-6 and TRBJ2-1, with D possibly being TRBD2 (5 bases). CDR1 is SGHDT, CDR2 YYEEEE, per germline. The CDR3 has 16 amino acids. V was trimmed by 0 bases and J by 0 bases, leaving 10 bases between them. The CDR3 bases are TGTGCCAGCAGCTTGGCGCAGCGGCACTCCTACAATGAGCAGTTCTTC. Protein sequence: CASSLAQRHSYNEQFF.

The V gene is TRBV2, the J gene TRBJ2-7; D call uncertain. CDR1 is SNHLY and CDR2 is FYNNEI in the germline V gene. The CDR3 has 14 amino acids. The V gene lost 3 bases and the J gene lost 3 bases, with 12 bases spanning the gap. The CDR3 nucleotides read TGTGCCAGCAGTGACGCCGGCAAATTCTACGAGCAGTACTTC. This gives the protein CASSDAGKFYEQYF.

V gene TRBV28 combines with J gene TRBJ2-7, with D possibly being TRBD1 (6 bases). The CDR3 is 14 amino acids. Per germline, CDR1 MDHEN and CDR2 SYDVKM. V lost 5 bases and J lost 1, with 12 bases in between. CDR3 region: CASSRRQESYEQYF. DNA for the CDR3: TGTGCCAGCAGTCGACGACAGGAATCCTACGAGCAGTACTTC.

The CDR3 here is CASSVVEHTEAFF. In DNA form, the CDR3 reads TGTGCCAGCAGCGTAGTCGAGCACACTGAAGCTTTCTTT. The V call is TRBV9, the J call TRBJ1-1; D unresolved. V was shortened by 0 bases and J by 3 bases, with 6 bases between the two germline ends. In germline, CDR1 is SGDLS, CDR2 YYNGEE. The CDR3 contains 13 residues.